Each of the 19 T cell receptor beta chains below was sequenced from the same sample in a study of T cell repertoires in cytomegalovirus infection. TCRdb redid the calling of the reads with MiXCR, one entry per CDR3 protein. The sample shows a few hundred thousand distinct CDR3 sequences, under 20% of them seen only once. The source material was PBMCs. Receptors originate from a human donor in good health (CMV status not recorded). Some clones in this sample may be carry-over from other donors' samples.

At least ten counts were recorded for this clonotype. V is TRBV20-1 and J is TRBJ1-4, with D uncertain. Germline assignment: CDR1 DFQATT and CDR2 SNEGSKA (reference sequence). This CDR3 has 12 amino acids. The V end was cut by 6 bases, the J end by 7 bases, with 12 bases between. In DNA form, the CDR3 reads TGCAGTGCCAATACCGATGCTGAAAAACTGTTTTTT. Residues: CSANTDAEKLFF.

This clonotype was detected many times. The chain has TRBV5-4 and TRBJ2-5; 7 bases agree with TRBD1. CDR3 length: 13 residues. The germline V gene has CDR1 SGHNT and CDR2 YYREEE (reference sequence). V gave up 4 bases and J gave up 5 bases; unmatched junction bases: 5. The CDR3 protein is CASSHYRGETQYF. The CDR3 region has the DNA TGTGCCAGCAGCCATTACAGGGGTGAGACCCAGTACTTC. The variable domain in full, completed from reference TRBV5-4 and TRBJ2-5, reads ETGVTQSPTHLIKTRGQQVTLRCSSQSGHNTVSWYQQALGQGPQFIFQYYREEENGRGNFPPRFSGLQFPNYSSELNVNALELDDSALYLCASSHYRGETQYFGPGTRLLVL.

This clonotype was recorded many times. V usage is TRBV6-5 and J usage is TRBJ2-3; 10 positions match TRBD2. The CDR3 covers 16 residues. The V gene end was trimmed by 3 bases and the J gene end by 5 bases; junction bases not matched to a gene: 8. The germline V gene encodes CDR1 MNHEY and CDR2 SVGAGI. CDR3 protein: CASSYGSGGPGDTQYF. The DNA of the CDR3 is TGTGCCAGCAGTTATGGTAGCGGGGGGCCTGGAGATACGCAGTATTTT.

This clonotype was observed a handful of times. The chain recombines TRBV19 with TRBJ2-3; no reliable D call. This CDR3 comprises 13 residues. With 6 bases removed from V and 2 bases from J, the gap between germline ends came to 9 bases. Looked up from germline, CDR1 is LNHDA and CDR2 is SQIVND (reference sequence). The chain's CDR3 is CASRKGTTDTQYF. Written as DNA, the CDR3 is TGTGCCAGTAGGAAGGGAACCACAGATACGCAGTATTTT.

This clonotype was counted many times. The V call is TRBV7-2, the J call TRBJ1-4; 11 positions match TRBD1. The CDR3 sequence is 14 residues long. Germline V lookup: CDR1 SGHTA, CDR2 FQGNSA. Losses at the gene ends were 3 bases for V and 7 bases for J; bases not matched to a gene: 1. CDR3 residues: CASSFGQGAEKLFF. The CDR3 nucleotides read TGTGCCAGCAGCTTTGGACAGGGGGCTGAAAAACTGTTTTTT.

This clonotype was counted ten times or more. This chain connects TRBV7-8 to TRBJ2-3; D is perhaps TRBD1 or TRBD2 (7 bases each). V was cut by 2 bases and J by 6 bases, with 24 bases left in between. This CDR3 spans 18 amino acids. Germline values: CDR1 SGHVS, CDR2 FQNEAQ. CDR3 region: CASSLLPGLGGPVDTQYF. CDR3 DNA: TGTGCCAGCAGCTTATTACCCGGACTAGGGGGCCCGGTCGATACGCAGTATTTT. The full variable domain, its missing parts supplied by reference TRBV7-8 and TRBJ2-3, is GAGVSQSPRYKVAKRGQDVALRCDPISGHVSLFWYQQALGQGPEFLTYFQNEAQLDKSGLPSDRFFAERPEGSVSTLKIQRTQQEDSAVYLCASSLLPGLGGPVDTQYFGPGTRLTVL.

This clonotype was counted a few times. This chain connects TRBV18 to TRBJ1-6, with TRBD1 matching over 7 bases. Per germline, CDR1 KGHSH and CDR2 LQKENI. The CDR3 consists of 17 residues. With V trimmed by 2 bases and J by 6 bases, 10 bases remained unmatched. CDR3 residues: CASSPNTGTEANSPLHF. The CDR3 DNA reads TGTGCCAGCTCACCAAATACCGGGACAGAAGCTAATTCACCCCTCCACTTT.

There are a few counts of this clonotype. In DNA, the CDR3 is TGTGCCAGCAGTTACCAGGCGGCAAAACTGTTTTTT. It specifies CASSYQAAKLFF. V usage is TRBV6-2 or TRBV6-3 and J usage is TRBJ1-4; D remains unclear. The CDR3 spans 12 residues. Between the trimmed V and J ends, which lost 2 bases and 10 bases, there was a span of 8 bases. Germline CDR1 MNHEY, CDR2 SVGEGT.

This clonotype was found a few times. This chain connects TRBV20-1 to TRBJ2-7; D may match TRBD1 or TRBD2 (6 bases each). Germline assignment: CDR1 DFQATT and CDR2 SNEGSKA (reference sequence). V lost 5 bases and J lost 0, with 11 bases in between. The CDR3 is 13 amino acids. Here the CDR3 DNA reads TGCAGTGCTCCGGGGGCTAGCTCCTACGAGCAGTACTTC. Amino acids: CSAPGASSYEQYF.

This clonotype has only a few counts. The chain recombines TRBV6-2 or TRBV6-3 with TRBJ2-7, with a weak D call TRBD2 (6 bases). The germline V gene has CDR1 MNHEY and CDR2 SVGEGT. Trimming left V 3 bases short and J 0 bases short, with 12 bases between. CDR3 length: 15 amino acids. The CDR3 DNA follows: TGTGCCAGCAGTTATGGGCGGGGACTCTCCTACGAGCAGTACTTC. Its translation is CASSYGRGLSYEQYF.

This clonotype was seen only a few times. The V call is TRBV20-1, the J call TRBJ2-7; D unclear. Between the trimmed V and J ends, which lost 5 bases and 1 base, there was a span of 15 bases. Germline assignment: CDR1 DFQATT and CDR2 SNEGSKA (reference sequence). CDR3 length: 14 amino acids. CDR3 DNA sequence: TGCAGTGCTTTGGACCGCCGTGCATCCTACGAGCAGTACTTC. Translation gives CSALDRRASYEQYF.

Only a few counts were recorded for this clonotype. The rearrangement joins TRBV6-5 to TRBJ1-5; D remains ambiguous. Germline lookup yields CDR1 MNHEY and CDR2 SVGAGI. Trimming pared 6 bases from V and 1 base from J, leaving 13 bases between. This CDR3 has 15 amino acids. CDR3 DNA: TGTGCCAGCAGACTTCAGCCGGACAGCAATCAGCCCCAGCATTTT. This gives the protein CASRLQPDSNQPQHF.

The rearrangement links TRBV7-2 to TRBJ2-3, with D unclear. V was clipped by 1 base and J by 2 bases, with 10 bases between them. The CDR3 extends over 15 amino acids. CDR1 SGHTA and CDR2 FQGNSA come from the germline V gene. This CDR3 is CASSLGSTYTDTQYF. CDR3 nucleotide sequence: TGTGCCAGCAGCTTAGGGTCCACGTACACAGATACGCAGTATTTT.

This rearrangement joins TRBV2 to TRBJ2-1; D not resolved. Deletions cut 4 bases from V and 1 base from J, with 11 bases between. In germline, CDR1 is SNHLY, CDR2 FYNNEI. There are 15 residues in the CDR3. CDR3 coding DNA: TGTGCCAGCAGTGGACGCAGGTCTTCCTACAATGAGCAGTTCTTC. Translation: CASSGRRSSYNEQFF.

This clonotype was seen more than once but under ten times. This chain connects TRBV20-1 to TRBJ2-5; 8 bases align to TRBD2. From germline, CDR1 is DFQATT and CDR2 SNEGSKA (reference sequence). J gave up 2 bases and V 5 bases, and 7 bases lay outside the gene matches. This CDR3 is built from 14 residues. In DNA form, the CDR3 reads TGCAGTGCTCCCGGGACTAGGTGGCAAGAGACCCAGTACTTC. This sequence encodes CSAPGTRWQETQYF.

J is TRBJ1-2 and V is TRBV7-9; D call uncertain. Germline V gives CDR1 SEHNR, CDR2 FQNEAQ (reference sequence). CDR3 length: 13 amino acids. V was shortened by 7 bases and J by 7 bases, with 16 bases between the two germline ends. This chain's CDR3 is CASNFLEGTGYTF. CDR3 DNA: TGTGCCAGCAACTTCCTGGAGGGAACTGGCTACACCTTC. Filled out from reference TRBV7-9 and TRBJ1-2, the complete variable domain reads DTGVSQNPRHKITKRGQNVTFRCDPISEHNRLYWYRQTLGQGPEFLTYFQNEAQLEKSRLLSDRFSAERPKGSFSTLEIQRTEQGDSAMYLCASNFLEGTGYTFGSGTRLTVV.

The CDR3, as DNA: TGTGCCAGCAGCTCGCCGGGACTAGCGGGGGTATACGAGCAGTACTTC. Its translation is CASSSPGLAGVYEQYF. The V gene is TRBV2, the J gene TRBJ2-7, with TRBD2 identical over 14 bases. Germline V gene data show CDR1 as SNHLY and CDR2 as FYNNEI. J lost 4 bases, V lost 6 bases, and 8 bases had no gene match. This CDR3 is 16 amino acids long.

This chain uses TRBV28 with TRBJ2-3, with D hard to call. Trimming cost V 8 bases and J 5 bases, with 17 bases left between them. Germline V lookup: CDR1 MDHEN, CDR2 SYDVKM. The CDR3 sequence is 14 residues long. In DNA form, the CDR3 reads TGTGCCAGCTTAAAGGGTCGGGTTCAAGATACGCAGTATTTT. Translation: CASLKGRVQDTQYF.

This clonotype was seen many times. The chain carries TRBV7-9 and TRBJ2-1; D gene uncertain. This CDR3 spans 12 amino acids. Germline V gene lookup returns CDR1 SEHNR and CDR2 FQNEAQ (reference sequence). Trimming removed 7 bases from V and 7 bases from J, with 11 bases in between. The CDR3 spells CASTLYPNEQFF. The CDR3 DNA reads TGTGCCAGCACCCTATACCCAAATGAGCAGTTCTTC.